This TCR beta chain is from a study of cytomegalovirus exposure and HLA in healthy donors. Overall study findings and caveats: High specificity and sensitivity for cytomegalovirus status were reported for the classifier.

Regarding this clone: Its target is not known.

The CDR3 runs 16 residues. V lost 2 bases and J lost 7; bases outside the gene matches: 8. The germline V gene has CDR1 MGHDK and CDR2 SYGVNS. Whereas donors were nominally healthy upon sampling, unrecorded immune exposures were probable. PCR involved 60 Vbeta and 13 Jbeta primers. Some clones are missing from TCRdb's copy, which holds only in-frame ones; the method was immunoSEQ multiplex PCR. The sample yields about 160,000 clones, more than 70% seen once. The chain couples TRBV25-1 to TRBJ2-1, with 10 bases lining up with TRBD1. The receptor was derived from a boy younger than 10 in good health and CMV-seronegative. The sequenced material came from PBMCs. The CDR3 here is CASSEVTGGASNEQFF. The CDR3 nucleotides are TGTGCCAGCAGTGAAGTGACAGGGGGCGCGAGTAATGAGCAGTTCTTC. Combining the CDR3 with reference TRBV25-1 and TRBJ2-1 gives the whole variable domain EADIYQTPRYLVIGTGKKITLECSQTMGHDKMYWYQQDPGMELHLIHYSYGVNSTEKGDLSSESTVSRIRTEHFPLTLESARPSHTSQYLCASSEVTGGASNEQFFGPGTRLTVL.